This passage covers 9 T cell receptor beta chains from one sample sequenced in a study of blood T cell repertoires in COVID-19. Sequenced by immunoSEQ multiplex PCR; TCRdb stores in-frame clones only, minus some. The sample lists roughly 160,000 clones; roughly 84% were seen once. Sequenced: PBMCs or T cells enriched from blood (not recorded which). The receptors come from a man in his fifties or sixties who had recovered from COVID-19.

The V and J genes are TRBV7-8 and TRBJ2-3, with D possibly being TRBD1 (5 bases). The CDR3 runs 16 residues. Trimming cost V 5 bases and J 3 bases, with 18 bases left between them. Germline loops: CDR1 SGHVS, CDR2 FQNEAQ. This CDR3 is CASSPIRPQGTDTQYF. The CDR3 DNA sequence: TGTGCCAGCAGCCCAATTAGACCTCAGGGTACAGATACGCAGTATTTT.

This chain links TRBV21-1 with TRBJ2-7; the table calls TRBD2, which could not be checked here. TRBV21-1 is noted as a pseudogene. The CDR3 sequence is 20 residues long. The CDR3 bases are TGTGCCAGCAGTAATCGGCGACTAGCGGGAGTTCCCCAATTCAGTAGAGAGCAGTACTTC. Protein sequence: CASSNRRLAGVPQFSREQYF.

This clone was recorded only once. The rearrangement links TRBV27 to TRBJ2-5; TRBD2 might be the D (6 bases). The ends were cut back, 9 bases at V and 4 bases at J, with 18 bases in the middle. Germline-derived CDR1 and CDR2 are MNHEY and SMNVEV (reference sequence). This CDR3 comprises 14 residues. The CDR3 coding sequence is TGTGCCAGTTCGGCGGGTAGGAGGGCAGAGACCCAGTACTTC. Translated: CASSAGRRAETQYF.

This sequence joins TRBV12-5 and TRBJ1-2; 8 positions match TRBD1. The V gene's germline CDR1 is LGHNT and CDR2 FRNRAP. V trimming: 7 bases; J trimming: 7 bases; junction bases outside the gene matches: 8. The CDR3 is 13 amino acids. The CDR3 sequence is CASAPVDRVGYTF. In DNA, the CDR3 is TGTGCTAGTGCCCCAGTGGACAGGGTTGGCTACACCTTC.

The chain employs TRBV28 and TRBJ1-1; D might be TRBD1 (6 bases). The CDR3 covers 13 residues. The germline V gene encodes CDR1 MDHEN and CDR2 SYDVKM. Trimming removed 5 bases at V and 4 bases at J, with 11 bases between. DNA of the CDR3: TGTGCCAGCAGTGCGTACAGGGCCACTGAAGCTTTCTTT. It translates to CASSAYRATEAFF. The variable domain in full, completed from reference TRBV28 and TRBJ1-1, reads DVKVTQSSRYLVKRTGEKVFLECVQDMDHENMFWYRQDPGLGLRLIYFSYDVKMKEKGDIPEGYSVSREKKERFSLILESASTNQTSMYLCASSAYRATEAFFGQGTRLTVV.

The J gene is TRBJ2-3, the V gene TRBV14; 11 positions match TRBD2. V dropped 3 bases and J dropped 2; count of bases not matched to a gene: 4. The CDR3 runs to 16 residues. Germline CDR1 SGHDN, CDR2 FVKESK. CDR3 sequence reads: CASSQVAGGLTDTQYF. CDR3 bases: TGTGCCAGCAGCCAGGTAGCGGGGGGGCTCACAGATACGCAGTATTTT.

The V and J genes are TRBV6-1 and TRBJ1-2, with no clear D. V lost 2 bases and J lost 3, with 10 bases in between. The germline V gene has CDR1 MNHNS and CDR2 SASEGT. The CDR3 is made up of 14 amino acids. The CDR3 coding sequence is TGTGCCAGCAGTGAAAGTACAGCTTACTATGGCTACACCTTC. Protein sequence: CASSESTAYYGYTF.

The chain combines TRBV7-6 with TRBJ2-1; perhaps TRBD1 as D (5 bases). Trimming left V 0 bases short and J 6 bases short, with 6 bases between. In germline, CDR1 is SGHVS, CDR2 FNYEAQ. There are 13 residues in the CDR3. Written as DNA, the CDR3 is TGTGCCAGCAGCTTAGCAGGGGCCAATGAGCAGTTCTTC. Translating it yields CASSLAGANEQFF. Based on the CDR3 plus reference TRBV7-6 and TRBJ2-1, the full variable domain is GAGVSQSPRYKVTKRGQDVALRCDPISGHVSLYWYRQALGQGPEFLTYFNYEAQQDKSGLPNDRFSAERPEGSISTLTIQRTEQRDSAMYRCASSLAGANEQFFGPGTRLTVL.

V is TRBV11-2 and J is TRBJ2-7; D remains unclear. Trimming pared 8 bases from V and 2 bases from J, leaving 16 bases between. The germline V gene has CDR1 SGHAT and CDR2 FQNNGV. This CDR3 contains 14 residues. The CDR3 is CASGLEVGTYEQYF. The CDR3 DNA reads TGTGCCAGCGGCCTCGAGGTGGGTACCTACGAGCAGTACTTC.